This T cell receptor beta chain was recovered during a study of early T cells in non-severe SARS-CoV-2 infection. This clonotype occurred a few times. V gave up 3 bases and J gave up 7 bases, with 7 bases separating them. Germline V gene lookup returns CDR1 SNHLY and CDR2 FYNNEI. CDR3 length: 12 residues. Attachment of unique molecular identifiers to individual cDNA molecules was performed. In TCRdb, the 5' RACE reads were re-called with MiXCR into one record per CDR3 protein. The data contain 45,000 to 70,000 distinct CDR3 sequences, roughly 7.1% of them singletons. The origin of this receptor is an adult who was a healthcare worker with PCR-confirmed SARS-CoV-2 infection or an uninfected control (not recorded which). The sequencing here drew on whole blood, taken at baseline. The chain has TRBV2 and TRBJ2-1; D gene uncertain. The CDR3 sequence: CASSDGGNEQFF. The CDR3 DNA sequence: TGTGCCAGCAGTGATGGTGGAAATGAGCAGTTCTTC.